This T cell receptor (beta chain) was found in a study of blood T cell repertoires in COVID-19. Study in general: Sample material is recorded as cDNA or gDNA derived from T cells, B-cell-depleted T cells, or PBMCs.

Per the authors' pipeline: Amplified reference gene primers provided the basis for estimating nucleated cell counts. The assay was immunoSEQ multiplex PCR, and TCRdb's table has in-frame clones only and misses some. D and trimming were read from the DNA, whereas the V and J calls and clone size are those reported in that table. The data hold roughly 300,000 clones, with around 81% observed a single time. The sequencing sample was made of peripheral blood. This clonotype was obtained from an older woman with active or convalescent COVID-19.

CDR3 in amino acids: CASSLIAAGVYEQYF. Written as DNA, the CDR3 is TGTGCCAGCAGCCTCATAGCGGCCGGGGTCTACGAGCAGTACTTC. The chain recombines TRBV3-1 (or the pseudogene TRBV3-2) with TRBJ2-7; D is possibly TRBD2 (6 bases). V was cut by 4 bases and J by 3 bases, with 16 bases left in between. Germline V gene data show CDR1 as LGHDT and CDR2 as YNNKEL (reference sequence). The CDR3 is 15 amino acids.